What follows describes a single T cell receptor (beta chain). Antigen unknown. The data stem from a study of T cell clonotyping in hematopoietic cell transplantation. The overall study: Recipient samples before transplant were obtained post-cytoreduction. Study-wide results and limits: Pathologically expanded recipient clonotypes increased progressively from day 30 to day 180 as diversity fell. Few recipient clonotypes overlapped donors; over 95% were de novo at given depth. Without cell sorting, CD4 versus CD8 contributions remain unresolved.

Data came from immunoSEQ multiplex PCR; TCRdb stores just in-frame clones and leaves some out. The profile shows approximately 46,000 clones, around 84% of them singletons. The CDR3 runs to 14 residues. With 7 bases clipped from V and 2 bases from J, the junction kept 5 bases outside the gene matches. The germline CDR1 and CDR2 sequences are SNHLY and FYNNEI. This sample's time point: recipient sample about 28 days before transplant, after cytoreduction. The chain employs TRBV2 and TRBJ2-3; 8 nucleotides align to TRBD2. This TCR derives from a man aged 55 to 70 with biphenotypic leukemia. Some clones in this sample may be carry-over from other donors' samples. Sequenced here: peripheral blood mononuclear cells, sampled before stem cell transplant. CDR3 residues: CASKDSGTTDTQYF. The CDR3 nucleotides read TGTGCCAGCAAGGATAGCGGGACCACAGATACGCAGTATTTT.